This is a list of T cell receptor beta chains from one sample in a study of blood T cells in healthy people across ages. TCRdb passed the 5' RACE reads through MiXCR, listing each CDR3 protein once. The sample lists 630,000 or so distinct CDR3 sequences; roughly 31% were seen once. Material for sequencing was blood. The source of these receptors is a woman aged 80 or over in good health. Both conserved end residues are part of each CDR3. The D gene is left open where the match is weak. The listing skips clone size in some rows; elsewhere it reads once, few, many or a size class.

few	TRBV2	TRBJ1-2	-	12	CASDRGADGYTF	TGTGCCAGCGATAGAGGGGCCGATGGCTACACCTTC
few	TRBV6-5	TRBJ2-2	TRBD2	16	CASSRRTSRGTGELFF	TGTGCCAGCAGTCGCAGGACTAGCCGGGGCACCGGGGAGCTGTTTTTT
few	TRBV5-1	TRBJ2-1	-	16	CASSLAAGSSYNEQFF	TGCGCCAGCAGCTTGGCGGCGGGGAGCTCCTACAATGAGCAGTTCTTC
many	TRBV5-1	TRBJ2-5	-	13	CASSARGWETQYF	TGCGCCAGCAGCGCACGGGGGTGGGAGACCCAGTACTTC
many	TRBV12-3/TRBV12-4	TRBJ1-2	-	15	CASSFGDQASGGYTF	TGTGCCAGCAGTTTTGGGGACCAAGCGTCAGGGGGCTACACCTTC
-	TRBV20-1	TRBJ1-2	TRBD1	16	CSAAGTGALSNYGYTF	TGCAGTGCTGCCGGGACAGGGGCTCTTAGTAACTATGGCTACACCTTC
few	TRBV15	TRBJ1-1	-	13	CATSRDLGTEAFF	TGTGCCACCAGCAGAGATCTAGGCACTGAAGCTTTCTTT
-	TRBV5-6	TRBJ2-5	TRBD2	14	CASSDTSGRETQYF	TGTGCCAGCAGCGATACTAGCGGGAGAGAGACCCAGTACTTC
-	TRBV20-1	TRBJ2-5	TRBD2	16	CSATGGTSGSRETQYF	TGCAGTGCTACCGGGGGGACTAGCGGGAGTCGGGAGACCCAGTACTTC
-	TRBV11-1	TRBJ2-1	-	17	CASSLEGRRFSYNEQFF	TGTGCCAGCAGCTTAGAGGGGCGGCGCTTCTCCTACAATGAGCAGTTCTTC
many	TRBV5-4	TRBJ2-5	TRBD1	13	CASSLAGQAGQYF	TGTGCCAGCAGCCTTGCCGGACAGGCCGGGCAGTACTTC
many	TRBV6-2/TRBV6-3	TRBJ1-2	-	13	CASSSGYSYGYTF	TGTGCCAGCAGTTCCGGATATAGCTATGGCTACACCTTC
many	TRBV11-3	TRBJ2-3	TRBD1	15	CASSLVSGQGDTQYF	TGTGCCAGCAGCTTAGTATCAGGACAGGGAGATACGCAGTATTTT
-	TRBV4-2	TRBJ2-7	TRBD1	14	CVSSRPGQSYEQYF	TGTGTCAGCAGCCGACCGGGACAGAGTTACGAGCAGTACTTC
many	TRBV20-1	TRBJ2-5	-	14	CSAPVGGTEETQYF	TGCAGTGCCCCCGTGGGGGGGACAGAAGAGACCCAGTACTTC